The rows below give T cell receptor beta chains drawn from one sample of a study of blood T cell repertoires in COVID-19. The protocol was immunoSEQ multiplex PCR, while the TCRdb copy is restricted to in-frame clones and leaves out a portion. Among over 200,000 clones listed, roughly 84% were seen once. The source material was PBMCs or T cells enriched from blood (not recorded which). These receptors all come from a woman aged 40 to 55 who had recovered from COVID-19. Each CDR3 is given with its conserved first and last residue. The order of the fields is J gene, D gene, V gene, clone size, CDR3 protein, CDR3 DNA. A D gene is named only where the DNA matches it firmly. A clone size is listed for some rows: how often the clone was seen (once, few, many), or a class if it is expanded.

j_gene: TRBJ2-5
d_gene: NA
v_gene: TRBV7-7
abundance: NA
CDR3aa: CASSTDRQETQYF
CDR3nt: TGTGCCAGCAGCACAGACAGACAAGAGACCCAGTACTTC

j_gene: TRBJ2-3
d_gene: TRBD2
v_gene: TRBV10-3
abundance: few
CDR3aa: CAISEAGTSVADTQYF
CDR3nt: TGTGCCATCAGTGAAGCCGGGACTAGCGTTGCAGATACGCAGTATTTT

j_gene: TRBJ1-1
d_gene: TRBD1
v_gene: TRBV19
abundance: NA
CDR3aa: CASSRTRTGLNTEAFF
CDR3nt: TGTGCCAGTAGTAGGACTCGGACAGGGCTGAACACTGAAGCTTTCTTT

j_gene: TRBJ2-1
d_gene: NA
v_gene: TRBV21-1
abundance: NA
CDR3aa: CASSTLQGANEQFF
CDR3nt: TGTGCCAGCAGCACTTTACAGGGAGCCAATGAGCAGTTCTTC

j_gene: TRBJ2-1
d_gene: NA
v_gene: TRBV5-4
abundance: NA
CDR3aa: CASSLGASSYNEQFF
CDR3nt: TGTGCCAGCAGCCTGGGGGCGAGCTCCTACAATGAGCAGTTCTTC

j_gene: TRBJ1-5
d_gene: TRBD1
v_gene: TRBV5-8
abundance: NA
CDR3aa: CASSLGNRGLRNQPQHF
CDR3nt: TGTGCCAGCAGCTTGGGAAACAGGGGCCTGCGCAATCAGCCCCAGCATTTT

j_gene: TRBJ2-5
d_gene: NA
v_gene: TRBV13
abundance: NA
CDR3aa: CASSPSSGETQYF
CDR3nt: TGTGCCAGCAGCCCTTCCTCGGGGGAGACCCAGTACTTC

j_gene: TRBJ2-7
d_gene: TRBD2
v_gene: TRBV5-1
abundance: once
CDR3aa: CASSLELAGPNEQYF
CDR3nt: TGCGCCAGCAGCTTGGAACTAGCGGGGCCTAACGAGCAGTACTTC

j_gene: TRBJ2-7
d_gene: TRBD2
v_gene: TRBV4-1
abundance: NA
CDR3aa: CASSQPGRYEQYF
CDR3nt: TGCGCCAGCAGCCAACCCGGGAGGTACGAGCAGTACTTC

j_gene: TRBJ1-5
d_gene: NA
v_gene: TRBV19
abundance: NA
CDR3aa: CASSMGRDQPQHF
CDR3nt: TGTGCCAGTAGTATGGGTCGGGATCAGCCCCAGCATTTT

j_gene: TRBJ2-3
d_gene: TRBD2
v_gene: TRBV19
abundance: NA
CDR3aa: CASSMGGLADRESHTQYF
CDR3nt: TGTGCCAGTAGTATGGGGGGACTAGCGGATCGAGAGTCACATACGCAGTATTTT

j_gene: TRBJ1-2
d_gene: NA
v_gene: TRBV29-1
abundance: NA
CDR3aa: CSVDLRGYTF
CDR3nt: TGCAGCGTTGACCTGCGGGGCTACACCTTC

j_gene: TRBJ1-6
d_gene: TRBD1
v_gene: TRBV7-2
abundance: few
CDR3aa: CASSPRTGSASNSPLHF
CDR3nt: TGTGCCAGCAGCCCAAGGACAGGGTCAGCCTCTAATTCACCCCTCCACTTT

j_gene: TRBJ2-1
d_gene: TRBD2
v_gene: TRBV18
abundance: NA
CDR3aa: CASSPRESEQFF
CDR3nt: TGTGCCAGCTCGCCGCGGGAGAGTGAGCAGTTCTTC

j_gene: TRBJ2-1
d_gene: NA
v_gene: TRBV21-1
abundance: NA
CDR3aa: CASSPGTSGRVFGEQFF
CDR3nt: TGTGCCAGCAGCCCTGGGACTAGCGGGAGGGTTTTTGGTGAGCAGTTCTTC

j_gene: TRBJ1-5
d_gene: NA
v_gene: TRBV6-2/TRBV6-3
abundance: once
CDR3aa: CASSYSGIGQPQHF
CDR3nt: TGTGCCAGCAGTTATTCAGGGATCGGGCAGCCCCAGCATTTT

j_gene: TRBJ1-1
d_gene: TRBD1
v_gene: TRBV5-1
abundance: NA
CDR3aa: CASSPGQGYTEAFF
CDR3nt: TGCGCCAGCAGTCCTGGACAGGGATACACTGAAGCTTTCTTT

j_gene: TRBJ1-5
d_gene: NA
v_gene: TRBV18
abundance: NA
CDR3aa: CASSPRTAKDNQPQHF
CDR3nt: TGTGCCAGCTCACCGAGGACAGCAAAGGACAATCAGCCCCAGCATTTT

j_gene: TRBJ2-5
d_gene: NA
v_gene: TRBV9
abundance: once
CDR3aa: CASSPPGTLQETQYF
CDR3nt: TGTGCCAGCAGCCCCCCCGGGACTCTACAAGAGACCCAGTACTTC

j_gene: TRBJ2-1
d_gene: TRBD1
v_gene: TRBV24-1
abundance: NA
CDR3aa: CATSDSDRGPFF
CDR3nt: TGTGCCACCAGTGATTCAGACAGGGGCCCGTTCTTC

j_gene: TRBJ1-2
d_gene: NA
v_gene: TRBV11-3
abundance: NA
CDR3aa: CASSLGASLKYGYTF
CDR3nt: TGTGCCAGCAGCTTAGGGGCTTCGCTGAAATATGGCTACACCTTC

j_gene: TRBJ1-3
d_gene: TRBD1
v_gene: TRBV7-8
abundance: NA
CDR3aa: CASSSSPGQVGNTIYF
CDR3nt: TGTGCCAGCAGCTCTTCTCCGGGACAGGTGGGAAACACCATATATTTT

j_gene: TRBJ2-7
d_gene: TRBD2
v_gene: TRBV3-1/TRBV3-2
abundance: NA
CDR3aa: CASSQRLAGIRQYF
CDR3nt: TGTGCCAGCAGCCAAAGACTAGCGGGGATTCGGCAGTACTTC

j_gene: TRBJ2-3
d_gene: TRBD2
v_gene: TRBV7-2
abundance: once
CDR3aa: CASSDTSGGLTDTQYF
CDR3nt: TGTGCCAGCAGCGACACTAGCGGGGGACTCACAGATACGCAGTATTTT

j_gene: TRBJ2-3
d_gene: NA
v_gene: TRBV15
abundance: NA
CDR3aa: CATSETGTYSTDTQYF
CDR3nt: TGTGCCACCAGCGAAACAGGGACCTATAGCACAGATACGCAGTATTTT

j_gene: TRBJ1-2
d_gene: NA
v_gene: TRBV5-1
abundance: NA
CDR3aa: CASSLAGSNYGYTF
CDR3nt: TGCGCCAGCAGCTTGGCGGGGTCGAACTATGGCTACACCTTC

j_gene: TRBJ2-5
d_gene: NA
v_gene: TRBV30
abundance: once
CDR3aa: CAWSVWGAETQYF
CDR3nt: TGTGCCTGGAGTGTATGGGGAGCCGAGACCCAGTACTTC

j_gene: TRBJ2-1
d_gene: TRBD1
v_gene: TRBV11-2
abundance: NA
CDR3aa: CASSLGTGTGVDEQFF
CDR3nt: TGTGCCAGCAGCTTAGGAACCGGGACAGGGGTGGATGAGCAGTTCTTC

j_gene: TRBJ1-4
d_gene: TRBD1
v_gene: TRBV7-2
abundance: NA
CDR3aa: CASSTAAGTGGEKLFF
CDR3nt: TGTGCCAGCAGCACGGCAGCCGGGACAGGGGGTGAAAAACTGTTTTTT

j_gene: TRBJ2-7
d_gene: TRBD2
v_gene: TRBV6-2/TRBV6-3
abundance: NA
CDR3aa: CASSYRLTSGTLHEQYF
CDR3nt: TGTGCCAGCAGTTATCGACTGACTAGCGGGACCCTCCACGAGCAGTACTTC

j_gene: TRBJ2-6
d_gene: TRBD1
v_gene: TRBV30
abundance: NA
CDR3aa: CAPGTGSCSGANVLTF
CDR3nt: TGTGCCCCCGGGACAGGGAGCTGCTCTGGGGCCAACGTCCTGACTTTC

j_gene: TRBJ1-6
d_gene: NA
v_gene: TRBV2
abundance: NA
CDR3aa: CASSPGPNNSPLHF
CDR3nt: TGTGCCAGCAGCCCGGGTCCGAATAATTCACCCCTCCACTTT

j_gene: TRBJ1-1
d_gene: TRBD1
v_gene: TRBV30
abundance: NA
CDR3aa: CAWDRGNTEAFF
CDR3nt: TGTGCCTGGGACAGGGGTAACACTGAAGCTTTCTTT

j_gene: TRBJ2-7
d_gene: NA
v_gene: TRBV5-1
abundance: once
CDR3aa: CASSLGITDEQYF
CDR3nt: TGCGCCAGCAGCTTGGGTATTACGGACGAGCAGTACTTC

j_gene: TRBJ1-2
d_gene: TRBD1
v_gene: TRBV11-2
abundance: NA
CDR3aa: CASSPRTGVGYTF
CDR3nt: TGTGCCAGCAGCCCTCGGACAGGGGTTGGCTACACCTTC

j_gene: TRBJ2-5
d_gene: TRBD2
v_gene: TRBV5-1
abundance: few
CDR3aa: CASSISGVKETQYF
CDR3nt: TGCGCCAGCAGTATTAGCGGGGTCAAAGAGACCCAGTACTTC

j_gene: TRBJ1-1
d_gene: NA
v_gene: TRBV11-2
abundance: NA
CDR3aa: CASSLEADTEAFF
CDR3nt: TGTGCCAGCAGCCTAGAGGCGGACACTGAAGCTTTCTTT

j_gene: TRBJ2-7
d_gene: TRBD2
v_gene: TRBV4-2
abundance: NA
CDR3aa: CASSQALISGGSYEQYF
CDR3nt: TGTGCCAGCAGCCAAGCTTTGATTAGCGGGGGCTCCTACGAGCAGTACTTC

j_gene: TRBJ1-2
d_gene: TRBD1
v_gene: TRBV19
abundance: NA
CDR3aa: CASIGDRANYGYTF
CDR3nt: TGTGCCAGTATAGGGGACAGGGCTAACTATGGCTACACCTTC

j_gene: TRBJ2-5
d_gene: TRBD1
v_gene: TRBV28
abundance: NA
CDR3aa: CASSSRTGGAETQYF
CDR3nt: TGTGCCAGCAGTTCCCGGACAGGGGGCGCGGAGACCCAGTACTTC

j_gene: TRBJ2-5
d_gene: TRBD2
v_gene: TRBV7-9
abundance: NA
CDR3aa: CASALPRGRETQYF
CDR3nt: TGTGCCAGCGCCCTCCCCCGCGGGAGGGAGACCCAGTACTTC

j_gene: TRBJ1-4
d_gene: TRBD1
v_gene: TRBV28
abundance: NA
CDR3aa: CASSEQGAATNEKLFF
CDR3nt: TGTGCCAGCAGCGAACAGGGGGCCGCAACTAATGAAAAACTGTTTTTT

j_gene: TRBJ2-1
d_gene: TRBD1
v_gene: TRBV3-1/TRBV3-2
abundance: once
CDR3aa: CASSHFWGRGQVNEQFF
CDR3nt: TGTGCCAGCAGCCACTTCTGGGGCAGGGGGCAGGTTAATGAGCAGTTCTTC

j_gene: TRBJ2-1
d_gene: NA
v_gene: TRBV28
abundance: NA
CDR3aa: CASSELSGSTSSYNEQFF
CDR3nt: TGTGCCAGCAGCGAACTCTCAGGGTCTACCAGCTCCTACAATGAGCAGTTCTTC

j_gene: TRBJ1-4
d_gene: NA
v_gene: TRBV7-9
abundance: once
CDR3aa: CASVRGENEKLFF
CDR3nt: TGTGCCAGCGTCAGGGGAGAAAATGAAAAACTGTTTTTT

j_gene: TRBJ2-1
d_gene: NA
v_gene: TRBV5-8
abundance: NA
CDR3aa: CASSYRQVYNEQFF
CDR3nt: TGTGCCAGCAGCTACCGACAGGTTTACAATGAGCAGTTCTTC

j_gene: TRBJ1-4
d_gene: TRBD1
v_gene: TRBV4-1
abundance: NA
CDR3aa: CASSQGRQGRNEKLFF
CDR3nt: TGCGCCAGCAGCCAGGGGAGACAGGGCAGAAATGAAAAACTGTTTTTT

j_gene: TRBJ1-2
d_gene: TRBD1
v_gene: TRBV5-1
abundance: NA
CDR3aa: CASSLYTGGYGYTF
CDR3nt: TGCGCCAGCAGCTTGTACACAGGGGGCTATGGCTACACCTTC

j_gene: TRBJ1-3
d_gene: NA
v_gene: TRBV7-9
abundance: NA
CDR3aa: CASREDSRGNTIYF
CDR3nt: TGTGCCAGCAGGGAAGACAGCAGGGGAAACACCATATATTTT

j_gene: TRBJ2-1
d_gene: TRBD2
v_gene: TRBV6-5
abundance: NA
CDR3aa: CASSLAGGYNEQFF
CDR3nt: TGTGCCAGCAGTTTAGCGGGGGGCTACAATGAGCAGTTCTTC

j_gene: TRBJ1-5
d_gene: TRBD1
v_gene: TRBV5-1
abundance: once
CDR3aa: CASSLGDRPNQPQHF
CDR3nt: TGCGCCAGCAGCTTGGGGGACAGACCAAATCAGCCCCAGCATTTT

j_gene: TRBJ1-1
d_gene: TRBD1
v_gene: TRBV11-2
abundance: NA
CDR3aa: CASSTQGAVTEAFF
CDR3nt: TGTGCCAGCAGCACTCAGGGGGCGGTCACTGAAGCTTTCTTT

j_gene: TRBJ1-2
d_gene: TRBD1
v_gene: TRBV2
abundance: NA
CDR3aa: CASIDLRGRKGYTF
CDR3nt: TGTGCCAGCATAGACCTCAGGGGGCGGAAAGGCTACACCTTC